The sequence of this T cell receptor (beta chain) was determined in a study of blood T cells in healthy people across ages. The CDR3 has 12 amino acids. V lost 2 bases and J lost 5, with 9 bases in between. Germline loops: CDR1 DFQATT, CDR2 SNEGSKA (reference sequence). Together with a sample-barcoded 5' primer, a J-beta primer mix was included in a second PCR lasting about 7 to 11 cycles. TCRdb re-analysed the 5' RACE reads in MiXCR, keeping a single row per CDR3 protein. The sample comprises some 1.6 million distinct CDR3 sequences, approximately 32% of which are singletons, and around 10% rests with the top ten.

The sequence came from a woman under 40 in good health. The chain employs TRBV20-1 and TRBJ2-5; no firm D call. Source material: blood. CDR3 nucleotides: TGCAGTGCTAGAAATGGATGGGAGACCCAGTACTTC. Translated, it gives CSARNGWETQYF.